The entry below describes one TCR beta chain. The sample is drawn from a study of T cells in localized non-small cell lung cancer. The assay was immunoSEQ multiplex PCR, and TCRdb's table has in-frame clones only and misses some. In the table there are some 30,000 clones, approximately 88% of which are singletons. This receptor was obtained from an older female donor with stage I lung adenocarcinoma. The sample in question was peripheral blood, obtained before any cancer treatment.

CDR3: CASRRDSNYGYTF. CDR3 in DNA: TGTGCCAGCAGAAGGGACTCTAACTATGGCTACACCTTC. This chain uses TRBV2 with TRBJ1-2; D possibly corresponds to TRBD1 (5 bases). Trimming removed 6 bases from V and 0 bases from J, with 8 bases in between. Per the germline V gene, CDR1 is SNHLY and CDR2 is FYNNEI. The CDR3 length is 13 residues.